This T cell receptor (beta chain) was sequenced during a study of a mutant IDH1 vaccine in newly diagnosed glioma. Study at large: Treated patients showed a male proportion of roughly 60%, a female proportion of roughly 38%, and a mean age of 40.4 years. Before enrollment, patients got radiotherapy alone, temozolomide alone, or mostly the combination.

Germline trimming cut 6 bases from V and 6 bases from J; bases unmatched to any gene: 6. This CDR3 contains 14 residues. Germline lookup yields CDR1 MNHEY and CDR2 SMNVEV (reference sequence). The time point is: baseline, week 1 (first vaccination visit). Stated treatment: pre-vaccination baseline after standard-of-care therapy. Each astrocytoma in the donors was new, WHO grade 3 or 4, IDH1-mutant and ATRX-lost. Findings and caveats of the study: Immune responses induced by the vaccine were seen in just over 90% of patients, spanning multiple MHC alleles.

Some clones are missing from TCRdb's copy, which holds only in-frame ones; the method was immunoSEQ multiplex PCR. The data contain 55,000 to 70,000 clones, 79% of them singletons. Concerning this clone: Its antigen remains unknown.

The sequencing here drew on PBMCs, taken from a glioma patient treated with radiotherapy, temozolomide or both. The chain joins TRBV27 to TRBJ2-2, with 8 bases matching TRBD2. The sequence was collected from a man aged 50 to 60 with glioma. The CDR3: CASSWIAGSGELFF. The CDR3 DNA follows: TGTGCCAGCAGCTGGATAGCGGGGTCCGGGGAGCTGTTTTTT.